This TCR beta chain was documented in a study of identical twins. General observations from the study: Sharing of beta out-of-frame sequences by twins showed a weaker excess. In drawing conclusions, the study used cross-sectional statistical analysis and did not follow the same donors. Diverse VJ usage suggested most zero-insertion clonotypes were not invariant T cells. Cord blood beta clonotypes that were abundant carried fewer insertions, and memory repertoires showed no such trend.

With respect to this clonotype: Its antigen is still unknown.

The germline gives CDR1 MDHEN, CDR2 SYDVKM. The CDR3 loop spans 15 amino acids. The germline V and J ends were trimmed by 3 bases and 3 bases, with 15 bases remaining between them. One entry per CDR3 protein, called by TCRdb with MiXCR from the 5' RACE reads. The sample yields approximately 490,000 distinct CDR3 sequences, about a fifth seen once. This sample also appeared in a second study, on yellow fever vaccine responses in identical twins.

This TCR was recovered from a woman between 18 and 30 years old in good health. The material sequenced was CD4+ T cells sorted from blood. The rearrangement links TRBV28 to TRBJ2-7; no clear D. CDR3 region: CASSLSATAHYEQYF. In nucleotides, the CDR3 is TGTGCCAGCAGTTTGAGCGCCACAGCTCACTACGAGCAGTACTTC. Filled out from reference TRBV28 and TRBJ2-7, the complete variable domain reads DVKVTQSSRYLVKRTGEKVFLECVQDMDHENMFWYRQDPGLGLRLIYFSYDVKMKEKGDIPEGYSVSREKKERFSLILESASTNQTSMYLCASSLSATAHYEQYFGPGTRLTVT.